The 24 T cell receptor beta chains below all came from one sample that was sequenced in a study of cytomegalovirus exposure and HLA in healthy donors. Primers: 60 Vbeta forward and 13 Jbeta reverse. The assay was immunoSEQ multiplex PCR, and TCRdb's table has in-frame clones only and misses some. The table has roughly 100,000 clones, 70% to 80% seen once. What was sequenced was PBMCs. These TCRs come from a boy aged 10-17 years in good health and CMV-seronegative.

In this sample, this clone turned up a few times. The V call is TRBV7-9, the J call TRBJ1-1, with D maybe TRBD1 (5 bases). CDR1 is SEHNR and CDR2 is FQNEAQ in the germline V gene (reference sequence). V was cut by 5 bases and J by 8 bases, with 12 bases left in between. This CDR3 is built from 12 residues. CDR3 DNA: TGTGCCAGCAGCCGGGTAGGGGCGGAAGCTTTCTTT. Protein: CASSRVGAEAFF.

The CDR3 is CASRQGATNEKLFF. The CDR3 coding sequence is TGCGCCAGCAGACAGGGGGCAACTAATGAAAAACTGTTTTTT. The chain carries TRBV5-1 and TRBJ1-4, with 8 bases that match TRBD1. The CDR3 contains 14 residues. Unmatched junction bases numbered 0, after V lost 5 bases and J lost 0 bases. From germline, CDR1 is SGHRS and CDR2 YFSETQ.

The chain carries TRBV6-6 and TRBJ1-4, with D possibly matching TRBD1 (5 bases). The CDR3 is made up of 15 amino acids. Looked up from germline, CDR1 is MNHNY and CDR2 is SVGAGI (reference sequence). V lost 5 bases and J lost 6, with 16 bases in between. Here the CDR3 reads CASSDGGTRDEKLFF. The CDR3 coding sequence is TGTGCCAGCAGTGACGGCGGGACGCGGGATGAAAAACTGTTTTTT.

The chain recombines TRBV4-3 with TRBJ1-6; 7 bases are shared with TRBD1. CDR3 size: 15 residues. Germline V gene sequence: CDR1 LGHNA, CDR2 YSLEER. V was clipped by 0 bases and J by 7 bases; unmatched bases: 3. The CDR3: CASSQDGRGNSPLHF. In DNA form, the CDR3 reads TGCGCCAGCAGCCAAGACGGCAGGGGGAATTCACCCCTCCACTTT.

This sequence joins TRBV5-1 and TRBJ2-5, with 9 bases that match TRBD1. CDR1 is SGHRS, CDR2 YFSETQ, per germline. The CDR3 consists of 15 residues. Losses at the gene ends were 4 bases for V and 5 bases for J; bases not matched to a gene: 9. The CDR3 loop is CASSPQTGGRETQYF. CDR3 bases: TGCGCCAGCAGCCCGCAAACAGGGGGCCGGGAGACCCAGTACTTC.

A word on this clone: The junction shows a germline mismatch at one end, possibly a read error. The CDR3 reads CASSLLGYGYAF. DNA for the CDR3: TGTGCCAGCAGCTTGTTGGGCTATGGCTACGCCTTC. The V gene is TRBV5-6, the J gene TRBJ1-2; D call uncertain. Germline CDR1 and CDR2: SGHDT and YYEEEE. The CDR3 totals 12 residues.

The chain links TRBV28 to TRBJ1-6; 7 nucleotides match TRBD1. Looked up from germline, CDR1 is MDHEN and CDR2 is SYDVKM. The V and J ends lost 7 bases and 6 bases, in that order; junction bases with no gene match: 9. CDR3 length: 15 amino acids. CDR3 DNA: TGTGCCAGCAAGTTGAGGGGACAGTTTAATTCACCCCTCCACTTT. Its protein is CASKLRGQFNSPLHF.

The CDR3 region has the DNA TGTGCCAGCAGTCCCACAGGGGGCAAGAACATTCAGTACTTC. It yields the protein CASSPTGGKNIQYF. The rearrangement joins TRBV27 to TRBJ2-4, with 9 positions matching TRBD1. Germline CDR1 and CDR2: MNHEY and SMNVEV (reference sequence). V shed 5 bases, J shed 7 bases, and the junction held 6 bases outside the gene matches. The CDR3 spans 14 residues.

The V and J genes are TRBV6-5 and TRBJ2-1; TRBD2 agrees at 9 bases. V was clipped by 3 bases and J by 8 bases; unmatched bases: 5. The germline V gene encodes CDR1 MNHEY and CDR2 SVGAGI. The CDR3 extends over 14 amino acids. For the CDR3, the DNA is TGTGCCAGCAGTTATCAGCGGGAGGCTTATGAGCAGTTCTTC. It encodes CASSYQREAYEQFF.

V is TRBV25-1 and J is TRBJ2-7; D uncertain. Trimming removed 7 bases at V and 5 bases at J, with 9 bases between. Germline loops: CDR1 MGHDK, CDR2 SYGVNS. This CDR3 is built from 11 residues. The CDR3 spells CASISLNEQYF. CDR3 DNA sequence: TGTGCCAGCATTTCCCTAAACGAGCAGTACTTC.

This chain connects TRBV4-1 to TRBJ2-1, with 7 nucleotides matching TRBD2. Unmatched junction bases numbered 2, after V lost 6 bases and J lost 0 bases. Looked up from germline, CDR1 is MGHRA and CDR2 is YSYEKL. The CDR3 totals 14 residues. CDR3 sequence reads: CASRRGSSYNEQFF. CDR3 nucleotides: TGCGCCAGCAGGCGCGGGAGCTCCTACAATGAGCAGTTCTTC.

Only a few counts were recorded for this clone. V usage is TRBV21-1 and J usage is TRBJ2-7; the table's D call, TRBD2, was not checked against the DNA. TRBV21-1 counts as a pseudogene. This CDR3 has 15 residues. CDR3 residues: CASSKARGSSYEQYF. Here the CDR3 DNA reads TGTGCCAGCAGCAAAGCCCGGGGATCCTCCTACGAGCAGTACTTC.

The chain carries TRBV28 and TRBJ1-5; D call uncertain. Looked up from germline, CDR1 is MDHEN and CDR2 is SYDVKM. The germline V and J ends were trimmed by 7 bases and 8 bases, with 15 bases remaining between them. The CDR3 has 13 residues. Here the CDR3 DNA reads TGTGCCAGCATTGGCGCGGAGAAGAAGCCCCAGCATTTT. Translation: CASIGAEKKPQHF. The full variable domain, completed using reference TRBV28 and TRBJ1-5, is DVKVTQSSRYLVKRTGEKVFLECVQDMDHENMFWYRQDPGLGLRLIYFSYDVKMKEKGDIPEGYSVSREKKERFSLILESASTNQTSMYLCASIGAEKKPQHFGDGTRLSIL.

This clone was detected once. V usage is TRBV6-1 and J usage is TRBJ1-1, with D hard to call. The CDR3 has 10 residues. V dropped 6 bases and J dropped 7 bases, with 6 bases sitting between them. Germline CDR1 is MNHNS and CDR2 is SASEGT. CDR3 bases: TGTGCCAGCAGGGAATATGAAGCTTTCTTT. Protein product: CASREYEAFF.

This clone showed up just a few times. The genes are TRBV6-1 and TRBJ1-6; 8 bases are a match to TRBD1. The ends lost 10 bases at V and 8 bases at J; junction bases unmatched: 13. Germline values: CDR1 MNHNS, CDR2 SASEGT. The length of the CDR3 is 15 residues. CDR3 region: CATIVQGAWDSPLHF. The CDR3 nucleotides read TGTGCCACCATCGTGCAGGGGGCGTGGGATTCACCCCTCCACTTT.

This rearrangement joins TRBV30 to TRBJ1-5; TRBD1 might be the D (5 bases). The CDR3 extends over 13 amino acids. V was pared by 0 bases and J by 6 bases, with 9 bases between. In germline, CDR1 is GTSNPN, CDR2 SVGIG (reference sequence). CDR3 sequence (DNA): TGTGCCTGGAGTGTACAGGAGGGTCAGCCCCAGCATTTT. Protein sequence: CAWSVQEGQPQHF.

CDR3 amino acids: CASSPQAGGPTEQFF. Here the CDR3 DNA reads TGTGCCAGCTCACCACAGGCGGGAGGGCCCACTGAGCAGTTCTTC. The V call is TRBV18, the J call TRBJ2-1; TRBD2 aligns across 9 bases. Germline-derived CDR1 and CDR2 are KGHSH and LQKENI. CDR3 length: 15 residues. Unmatched junction bases numbered 7, after V lost 1 base and J lost 9 bases. Combining the CDR3 with reference TRBV18 and TRBJ2-1 gives the whole variable domain NAGVMQNPRHLVRRRGQEARLRCSPMKGHSHVYWYRQLPEEGLKFMVYLQKENIIDESGMPKERFSAEFPKEGPSILRIQQVVRGDSAAYFCASSPQAGGPTEQFFGPGTRLTVL.

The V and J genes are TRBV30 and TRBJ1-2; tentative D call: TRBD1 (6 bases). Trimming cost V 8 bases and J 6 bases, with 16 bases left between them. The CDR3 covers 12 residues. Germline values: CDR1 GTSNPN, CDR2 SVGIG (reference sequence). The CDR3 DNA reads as TGTGCCCAAGGGGGGGGGCTGAATGGCTACACCTTC. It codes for CAQGGGLNGYTF. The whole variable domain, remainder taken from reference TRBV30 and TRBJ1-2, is SQTIHQWPATLVQPVGSPLSLECTVEGTSNPNLYWYRQAAGRGLQLLFYSVGIGQISSEVPQNLSASRPQDRQFILSSKKLLLSDSGFYLCAQGGGLNGYTFGSGTRLTVV.

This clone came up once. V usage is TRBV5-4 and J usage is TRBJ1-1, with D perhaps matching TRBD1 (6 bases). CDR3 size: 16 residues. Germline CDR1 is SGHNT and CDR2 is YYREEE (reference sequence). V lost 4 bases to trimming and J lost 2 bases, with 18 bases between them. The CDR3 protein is CASSGGHVGGNTEAFF. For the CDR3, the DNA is TGTGCCAGCAGCGGAGGCCACGTAGGGGGAAACACTGAAGCTTTCTTT.

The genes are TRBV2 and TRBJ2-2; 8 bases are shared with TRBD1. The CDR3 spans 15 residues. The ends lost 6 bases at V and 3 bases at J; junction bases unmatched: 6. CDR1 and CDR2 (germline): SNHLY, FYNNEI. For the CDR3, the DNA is TGTGCCAGCAGCGGACAGGGAAGGGACACCGGGGAGCTGTTTTTT. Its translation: CASSGQGRDTGELFF.

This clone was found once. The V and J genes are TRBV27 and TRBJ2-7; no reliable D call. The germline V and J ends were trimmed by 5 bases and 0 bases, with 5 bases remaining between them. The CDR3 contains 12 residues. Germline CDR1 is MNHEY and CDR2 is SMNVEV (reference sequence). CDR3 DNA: TGTGCCAGCAGTCGGAGCTCCTACGAGCAGTACTTC. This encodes CASSRSSYEQYF.

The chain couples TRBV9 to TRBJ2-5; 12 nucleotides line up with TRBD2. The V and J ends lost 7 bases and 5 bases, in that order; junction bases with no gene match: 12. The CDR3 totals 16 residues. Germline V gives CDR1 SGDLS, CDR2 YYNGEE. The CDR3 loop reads CASGRLTSGRLETQYF. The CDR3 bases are TGTGCCAGCGGACGACTGACTAGCGGGAGATTGGAGACCCAGTACTTC.

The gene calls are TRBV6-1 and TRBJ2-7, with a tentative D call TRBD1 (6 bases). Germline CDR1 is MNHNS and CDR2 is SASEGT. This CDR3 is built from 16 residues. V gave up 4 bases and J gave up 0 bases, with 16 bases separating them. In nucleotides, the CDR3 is TGTGCCAGCAGTGGAGGGATTACAGGGTCCTCCTACGAGCAGTACTTC. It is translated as CASSGGITGSSYEQYF.

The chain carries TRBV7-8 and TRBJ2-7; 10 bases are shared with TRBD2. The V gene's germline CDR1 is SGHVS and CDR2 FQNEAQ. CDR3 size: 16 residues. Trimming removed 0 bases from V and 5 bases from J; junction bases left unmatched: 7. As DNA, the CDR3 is TGTGCCAGCAGCTTAGCATCTAGCGGGAGAGAGGACGAGCAGTACTTC. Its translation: CASSLASSGREDEQYF. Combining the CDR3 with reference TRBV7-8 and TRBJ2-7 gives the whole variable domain GAGVSQSPRYKVAKRGQDVALRCDPISGHVSLFWYQQALGQGPEFLTYFQNEAQLDKSGLPSDRFFAERPEGSVSTLKIQRTQQEDSAVYLCASSLASSGREDEQYFGPGTRLTVT.